These 21 T cell receptor beta chains originate from one sample sequenced in a study of cytomegalovirus exposure and HLA in healthy donors. 13 Jbeta primers and 60 Vbeta primers were used for the PCR. Here immunoSEQ multiplex PCR was the method, and the copy in TCRdb shows in-frame clones only, minus some. The sample carries 100,000 to 150,000 clones, approximately 80% recorded once. The sample taken for sequencing was PBMCs. Every receptor here comes from a woman aged 40 to 49 in good health and CMV-seronegative.

J is TRBJ1-2 and V is TRBV19; D is unresolved. Trimming removed 3 bases at V and 1 base at J, with 6 bases between. This CDR3 has 13 amino acids. Germline V lookup: CDR1 LNHDA, CDR2 SQIVND (reference sequence). Here the CDR3 DNA reads TGTGCCAGTAGTATTTCCAGTAACTATGGCTACACCTTC. This translates into CASSISSNYGYTF.

The chain couples TRBV27 to TRBJ2-7, with D tentatively TRBD2 (6 bases). Germline V gives CDR1 MNHEY, CDR2 SMNVEV (reference sequence). The CDR3 sequence is 14 residues long. V lost 9 bases to trimming and J lost 0 bases, with 15 bases between them. The CDR3: CASSPYGSSYEQYF. CDR3 sequence (DNA): TGTGCCAGTTCCCCTTACGGGAGCTCCTACGAGCAGTACTTC.

This clone was recorded once. This rearrangement joins TRBV15 to TRBJ1-1, with TRBD1 identical over 10 bases. After removal of 4 bases from V and 6 bases from J, the junction contained 8 bases not matched to a gene. The CDR3 contains 15 residues. Germline-derived CDR1 and CDR2 are LNHNV and YYDKDF (reference sequence). This chain's CDR3 is CATSNRQGARAEAFF. CDR3 DNA sequence: TGTGCCACCAGCAATCGACAGGGGGCCCGCGCTGAAGCTTTCTTT.

This clone was observed a handful of times. The V gene is TRBV28, the J gene TRBJ2-6; D might be TRBD1 (5 bases). The CDR3 runs 16 residues. From germline, CDR1 is MDHEN and CDR2 SYDVKM. Between the trimmed V and J ends, which lost 7 bases and 0 bases, there was a span of 13 bases. The CDR3 sequence is CASTLGASSGANVLTF. CDR3 coding DNA: TGTGCCAGCACCCTAGGGGCCAGCTCTGGGGCCAACGTCCTGACTTTC.

V gene TRBV7-6 combines with J gene TRBJ2-2; D is unresolved. Per germline, CDR1 SGHVS and CDR2 FNYEAQ. Between the trimmed V and J ends, which lost 1 base and 3 bases, there was a span of 9 bases. The CDR3 consists of 15 residues. CDR3 protein: CASSLEPRYTGELFF. The CDR3 region has the DNA TGTGCCAGCAGCTTAGAGCCCCGATACACCGGGGAGCTGTTTTTT.

The chain carries TRBV6-5 and TRBJ1-4; 8 bases fit TRBD1. The CDR3 is 14 amino acids. Germline CDR1 is MNHEY and CDR2 is SVGAGI. J gave up 6 bases and V 5 bases, and 5 bases lay outside the gene matches. The CDR3 is CASSPQGADEKLFF. CDR3 nucleotides: TGTGCCAGCAGTCCCCAGGGGGCCGATGAAAAACTGTTTTTT.

The chain links TRBV7-8 to TRBJ1-2; D is perhaps TRBD1 (5 bases). With 7 bases removed from V and 5 bases from J, the gap between germline ends came to 17 bases. Per germline, CDR1 SGHVS and CDR2 FQNEAQ. The length of the CDR3 is 14 residues. CDR3: CASKAWGGDYGYTF. CDR3 DNA sequence: TGTGCCAGCAAAGCTTGGGGGGGAGATTATGGCTACACCTTC. Supplemented by reference TRBV7-8 and TRBJ1-2, the full variable domain reads GAGVSQSPRYKVAKRGQDVALRCDPISGHVSLFWYQQALGQGPEFLTYFQNEAQLDKSGLPSDRFFAERPEGSVSTLKIQRTQQEDSAVYLCASKAWGGDYGYTFGSGTRLTVV.

The chain combines TRBV19 with TRBJ2-7; 8 positions match TRBD2. Germline V gene lookup returns CDR1 LNHDA and CDR2 SQIVND (reference sequence). Germline trimming cut 5 bases from V and 2 bases from J; bases unmatched to any gene: 8. This CDR3 has 15 residues. The CDR3 region has the DNA TGTGCCAGTAGTCTTGCTAGCGGGTCCCCCTACGAGCAGTACTTC. Protein sequence: CASSLASGSPYEQYF.

Only a few counts were recorded for this clone. J is TRBJ1-1 and V is TRBV19, with 9 bases lining up with TRBD1. Germline-derived CDR1 and CDR2 are LNHDA and SQIVND (reference sequence). Germline trimming cut 7 bases from V and 10 bases from J; bases unmatched to any gene: 13. This CDR3 contains 14 residues. The CDR3 region is CASTGTGSWYGAFF. The CDR3 DNA follows: TGTGCCAGTACCGGGACAGGGTCATGGTACGGAGCTTTCTTT.

The chain combines TRBV19 with TRBJ1-5; 7 bases fit TRBD1. This CDR3 contains 15 residues. The J segment lost 4 bases and the V segment lost 5 bases, leaving 8 bases of the junction unmatched. CDR1 is LNHDA, CDR2 SQIVND, per germline (reference sequence). Written as DNA, the CDR3 is TGTGCCAGTAGTTTCCGACAGGGACGGAATCAGCCCCAGCATTTT. The encoded protein is CASSFRQGRNQPQHF.

In its sample, this clone was seen a few times. The chain carries TRBV19 and TRBJ2-6; D perhaps matches TRBD2 (5 bases). Trimming shortened V by 0 bases and J by 0 bases, and 6 bases separated the two germline ends. The CDR3 has 16 amino acids. Per germline, CDR1 LNHDA and CDR2 SQIVND (reference sequence). For the CDR3, the DNA is TGTGCCAGTAGTATAGATGGGAGCTCTGGGGCCAACGTCCTGACTTTC. Translating it yields CASSIDGSSGANVLTF.

The chain recombines TRBV4-1 with TRBJ1-2; the match to TRBD1 covers 8 bases. Trimming took 4 bases from V and 4 from J; bases not matched to a gene: 8. Germline CDR1 is MGHRA and CDR2 is YSYEKL. CDR3 length: 15 amino acids. The CDR3 reads CASSPKGQGVYGYTF. In DNA form, the CDR3 reads TGCGCCAGCAGCCCCAAAGGACAGGGAGTCTATGGCTACACCTTC.

V usage is TRBV7-2 and J usage is TRBJ1-6; no clear D. V lost 4 bases and J 3 bases, leaving 13 bases between the germline ends. This CDR3 has 16 residues. Germline assignment: CDR1 SGHTA and CDR2 FQGNSA. The CDR3 spells CASSSDFIFYNSPLHF. The CDR3 nucleotides are TGTGCCAGCAGCTCAGACTTTATTTTCTATAATTCACCCCTCCACTTT.

This clone has only one observation. The chain links TRBV25-1 to TRBJ2-2, with 7 bases lining up with TRBD1. CDR1 is MGHDK, CDR2 SYGVNS, per germline. Losses at the gene ends were 7 bases for V and 4 bases for J; bases not matched to a gene: 3. The CDR3 has 13 residues. CDR3 sequence: CASIRQGTGELFF. CDR3 DNA: TGTGCCAGCATCAGACAGGGCACCGGGGAGCTGTTTTTT.

CDR3: CASSPAGGIDQPQHF. CDR3 coding DNA: TGTGCCAGCTCACCCGCGGGGGGGATCGATCAGCCCCAGCATTTT. V usage is TRBV18 and J usage is TRBJ1-5; D is perhaps TRBD1 (5 bases). The CDR3 runs to 15 residues. V gave up 3 bases and J gave up 5 bases, with 14 bases separating them. Per germline, CDR1 KGHSH and CDR2 LQKENI. Combining the CDR3 with reference TRBV18 and TRBJ1-5 gives the whole variable domain NAGVMQNPRHLVRRRGQEARLRCSPMKGHSHVYWYRQLPEEGLKFMVYLQKENIIDESGMPKERFSAEFPKEGPSILRIQQVVRGDSAAYFCASSPAGGIDQPQHFGDGTRLSIL.

This clone was seen just once. The J gene is TRBJ2-7, the V gene TRBV5-8; D is possibly TRBD2 (6 bases). In germline, CDR1 is SGHTS, CDR2 YDEGEE. V lost 4 bases and J lost 1, with 12 bases in between. There are 14 residues in the CDR3. The CDR3 region has the DNA TGTGCCAGCAGCCCCAGGGACTTTTCCTACGAGCAGTACTTC. Protein: CASSPRDFSYEQYF.

The chain has TRBV5-1 and TRBJ1-1; TRBD1 might be the D (6 bases). This CDR3 region has 14 residues. The germline V gene encodes CDR1 SGHRS and CDR2 YFSETQ. V was trimmed by 7 bases and J by 1 base, leaving 14 bases between them. The CDR3, as DNA: TGCGCCAGCGCGGCAGGGGTCACGAACACTGAAGCTTTCTTT. Amino acids: CASAAGVTNTEAFF.

This rearrangement joins TRBV4-3 to TRBJ2-7; D is perhaps TRBD2 (5 bases). The CDR3 has 14 residues. The germline V and J ends were trimmed by 4 bases and 2 bases, with 12 bases remaining between them. In germline, CDR1 is LGHNA, CDR2 YSLEER. DNA of the CDR3: TGCGCCAGCAGCCGCGGAGGCACGACCTACGAGCAGTACTTC. Encoded protein: CASSRGGTTYEQYF.

The CDR3 loop is CANWRGGDTQYF. Written as DNA, the CDR3 is TGTGCCAACTGGAGGGGAGGTGATACGCAGTATTTT. The chain uses TRBV2 and TRBJ2-3; the D gene is possibly TRBD2 (6 bases). V lost 10 bases and J lost 6, with 14 bases in between. This CDR3 contains 12 residues. CDR1 and CDR2 (germline): SNHLY, FYNNEI.

The chain joins TRBV5-1 to TRBJ2-3, with D tentatively TRBD1 (6 bases). CDR3 length: 16 amino acids. Germline V lookup: CDR1 SGHRS, CDR2 YFSETQ. Trimming pared 5 bases from V and 4 bases from J, leaving 20 bases between. The chain's CDR3 is CASRLPQGFLADTQYF. The CDR3 nucleotides read TGCGCCAGCAGATTACCACAGGGTTTTCTCGCAGATACGCAGTATTTT.

On this clone itself: Other DNA sequences from this sample encode an identical CDR3 as well. The rearrangement links TRBV6-5 to TRBJ1-1, with D maybe TRBD1 (5 bases). Germline values: CDR1 MNHEY, CDR2 SVGAGI. The CDR3 is 13 amino acids. V gave up 0 bases and J gave up 4 bases, with 6 bases separating them. CDR3 amino acids: CASSYSRGTEAFF. The CDR3 region has the DNA TGTGCCAGCAGTTACTCAAGGGGCACTGAAGCTTTCTTT.